This entry is about one T cell receptor beta chain. What it binds is unknown. The data stem from a study of blood T cells in healthy people across ages. The second PCR ran about 7 to 12 cycles with a sample-barcoded 5' primer and J-beta primers. MiXCR was run by TCRdb on the 5' RACE reads, yielding one entry per CDR3 protein. Of 700,000 to 900,000 distinct CDR3 sequences in the sample, around 25% are singletons; the top ten hold approximately 2.9%. Per the germline V gene, CDR1 is SGHRS and CDR2 is YFSETQ. Trimming took 3 bases from V and 5 from J; bases not matched to a gene: 12. CDR3 length equals 16 residues. Study results and caveats: It was not known whether donors were CMV positive (a possible confounder of expanded clonotype changes).

The total RNA that was extracted per sample amounted to at least 5 micrograms. The data were also submitted as part of a second study, on T cells of mothers and their children. That work adds: From each mother came over 8.5 million TCR beta CDR3 reads, and from each child came 3 million to 3.5 million. Thymic selection shapes TCR recombination output in related pairs, and it does so similarly in unrelated pairs.

The sequence derives from a boy under 18 in good health. The chain employs TRBV5-1 and TRBJ2-5; 8 nucleotides align to TRBD1. The sample consisted of blood. CDR3 loop: CASSSLGQARGETQYF. CDR3 in DNA: TGCGCCAGCAGCTCGCTGGGACAGGCCCGAGGGGAGACCCAGTACTTC.